These T cell receptor beta chains were read from a single sample in a study of cytomegalovirus exposure and HLA in healthy donors. Sequenced by immunoSEQ multiplex PCR; TCRdb stores in-frame clones only, minus some. The sample has about 160,000 clones; roughly 80% are singletons. Sequenced input: PBMCs. Receptor source: a male donor in good health and CMV-seropositive. Each CDR3 is given without its conserved first and last residue.

V,J,CDR3
TRBV5-4,TRBJ1-5,ASSQGQGRNQPQH
TRBV27,TRBJ2-7,ASSLSGAGGATYEQY
TRBV5-1,TRBJ2-3,ASSLAGMDTQY
TRBV11-3,TRBJ2-7,ASSPQSLTYEQY
TRBV7-6,TRBJ2-2,ASSILAGGPGAGELF
TRBV4-1,TRBJ1-3,ASSHPTGGFGNTIY
TRBV7-3,TRBJ2-3,ASSFGAADTQY
TRBV5-1,TRBJ1-1,ASSLDSLTEAF
TRBV5-4,TRBJ2-7,ASSLAPRAKEQY
TRBV19,TRBJ2-5,ASSDGVRETQY
TRBV2,TRBJ2-1,AIPQAQGYNEQF
TRBV6-5,TRBJ1-2,ASSSRYGYT
TRBV5-6,TRBJ2-1,ASTQGDEQF
TRBV27,TRBJ2-1,ASKGVDEQF
TRBV7-9,TRBJ1-4,ASSFRSTNEKLF
TRBV2,TRBJ1-1,ASSASRQGAPEAF
TRBV6-6,TRBJ2-7,ASSSRLAQAYEQY
TRBV18,TRBJ1-3,ASSRDKTSGNTIY
TRBV11-3,TRBJ2-1,ASTERTSGILRASNNEQF
TRBV5-1,TRBJ2-3,ASSFPLAGVTDTQY
TRBV29-1,TRBJ2-1,SVAESGSAYNEQF